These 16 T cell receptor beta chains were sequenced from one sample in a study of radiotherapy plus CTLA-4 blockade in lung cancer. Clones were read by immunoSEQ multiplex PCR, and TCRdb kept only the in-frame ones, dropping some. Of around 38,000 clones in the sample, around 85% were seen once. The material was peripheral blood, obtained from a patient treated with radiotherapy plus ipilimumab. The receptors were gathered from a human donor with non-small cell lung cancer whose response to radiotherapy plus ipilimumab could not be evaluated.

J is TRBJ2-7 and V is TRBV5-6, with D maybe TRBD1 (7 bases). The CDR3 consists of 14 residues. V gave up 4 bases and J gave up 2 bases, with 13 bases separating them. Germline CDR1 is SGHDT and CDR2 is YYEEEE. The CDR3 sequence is CASSQGGSTYEQYF. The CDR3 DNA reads TGTGCCAGCAGCCAGGGGGGCTCTACCTACGAGCAGTACTTC. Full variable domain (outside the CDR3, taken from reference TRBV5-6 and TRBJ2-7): DAGVTQSPTHLIKTRGQQVTLRCSPKSGHDTVSWYQQALGQGPQFIFQYYEEEERQRGNFPDRFSGHQFPNYSSELNVNALLLGDSALYLCASSQGGSTYEQYFGPGTRLTVT.

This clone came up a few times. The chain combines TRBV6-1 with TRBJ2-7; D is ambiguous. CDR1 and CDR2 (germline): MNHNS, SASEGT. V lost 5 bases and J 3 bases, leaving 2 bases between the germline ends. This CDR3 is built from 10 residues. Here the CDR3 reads CASSYYEQYF. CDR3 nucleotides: TGTGCCAGCAGTTACTACGAGCAGTACTTC.

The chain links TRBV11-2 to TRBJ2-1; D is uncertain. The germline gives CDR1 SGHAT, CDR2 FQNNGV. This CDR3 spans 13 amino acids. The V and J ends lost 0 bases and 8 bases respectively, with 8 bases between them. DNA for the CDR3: TGTGCCAGCAGCTTAGACACATTCCATGAGCAGTTCTTC. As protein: CASSLDTFHEQFF.

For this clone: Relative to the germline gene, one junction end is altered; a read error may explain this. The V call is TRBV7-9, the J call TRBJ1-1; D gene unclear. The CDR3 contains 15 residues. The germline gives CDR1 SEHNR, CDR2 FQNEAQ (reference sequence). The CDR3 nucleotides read TGTGCCAGCAGCTCCTACCAGCGGGGTAACACTGAAGCTCTCTTT. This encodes CASSSYQRGNTEALF.

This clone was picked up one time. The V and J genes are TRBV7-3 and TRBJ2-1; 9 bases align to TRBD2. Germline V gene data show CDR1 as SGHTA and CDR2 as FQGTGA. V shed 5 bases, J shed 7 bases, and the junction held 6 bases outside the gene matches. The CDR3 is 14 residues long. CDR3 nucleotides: TGTGCCAGCAGCCTTAGCGGGAGCGGGAATGAGCAGTTCTTC. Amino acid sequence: CASSLSGSGNEQFF.

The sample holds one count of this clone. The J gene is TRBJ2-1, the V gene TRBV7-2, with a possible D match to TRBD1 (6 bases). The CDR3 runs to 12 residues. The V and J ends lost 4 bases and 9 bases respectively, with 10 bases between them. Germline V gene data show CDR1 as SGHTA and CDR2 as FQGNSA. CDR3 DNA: TGTGCCAGCAGCTCTCGAGGGGGTGAGCAGTTCTTC. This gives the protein CASSSRGGEQFF.

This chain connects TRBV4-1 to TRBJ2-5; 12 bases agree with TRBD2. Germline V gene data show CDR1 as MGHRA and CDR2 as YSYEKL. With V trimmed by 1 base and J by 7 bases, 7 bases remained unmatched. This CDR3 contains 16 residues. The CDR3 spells CASSQGTSGDRRTQYF. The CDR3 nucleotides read TGCGCCAGCAGCCAAGGGACTAGCGGGGACAGACGGACCCAGTACTTC.

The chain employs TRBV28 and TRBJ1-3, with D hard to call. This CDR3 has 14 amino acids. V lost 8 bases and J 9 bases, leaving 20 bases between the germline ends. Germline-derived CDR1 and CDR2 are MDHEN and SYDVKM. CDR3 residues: CASGTEWFAGTIYF. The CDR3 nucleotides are TGTGCCAGCGGTACGGAGTGGTTTGCTGGCACCATATATTTT.

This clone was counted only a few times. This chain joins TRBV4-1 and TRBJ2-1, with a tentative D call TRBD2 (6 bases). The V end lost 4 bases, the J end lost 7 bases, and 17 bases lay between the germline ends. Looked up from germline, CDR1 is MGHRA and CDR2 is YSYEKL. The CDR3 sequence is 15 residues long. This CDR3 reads CASSPRDWNLNEQFF. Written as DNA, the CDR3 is TGCGCCAGCAGCCCTCGGGACTGGAATCTAAATGAGCAGTTCTTC.

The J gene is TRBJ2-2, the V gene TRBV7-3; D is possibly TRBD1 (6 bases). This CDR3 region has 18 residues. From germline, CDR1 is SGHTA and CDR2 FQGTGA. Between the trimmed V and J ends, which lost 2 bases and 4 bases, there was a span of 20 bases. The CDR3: CASSLRKDRFTGTGELFF. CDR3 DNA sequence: TGTGCCAGCAGCTTACGTAAAGACAGGTTTACGGGCACCGGGGAGCTGTTTTTT.

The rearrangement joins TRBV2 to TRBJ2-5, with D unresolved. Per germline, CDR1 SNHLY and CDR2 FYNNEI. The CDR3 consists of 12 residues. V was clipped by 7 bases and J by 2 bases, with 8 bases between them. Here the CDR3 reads CASNMEQETQYF. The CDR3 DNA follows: TGTGCCAGCAATATGGAGCAAGAGACCCAGTACTTC.

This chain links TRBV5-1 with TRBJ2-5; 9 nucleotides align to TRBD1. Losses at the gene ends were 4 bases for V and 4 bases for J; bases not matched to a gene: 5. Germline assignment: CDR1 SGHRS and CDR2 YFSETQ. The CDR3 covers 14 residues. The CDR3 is CASSSTGGGETQYF. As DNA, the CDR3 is TGCGCCAGCAGCAGCACAGGGGGCGGAGAGACCCAGTACTTC.

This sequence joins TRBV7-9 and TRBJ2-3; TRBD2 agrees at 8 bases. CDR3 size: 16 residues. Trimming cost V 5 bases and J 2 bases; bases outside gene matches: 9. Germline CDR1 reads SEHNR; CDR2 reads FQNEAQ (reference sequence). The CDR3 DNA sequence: TGTGCCAGCAGCCCCGCCGGACTAGCCCCCACAGATACGCAGTATTTT. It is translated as CASSPAGLAPTDTQYF.

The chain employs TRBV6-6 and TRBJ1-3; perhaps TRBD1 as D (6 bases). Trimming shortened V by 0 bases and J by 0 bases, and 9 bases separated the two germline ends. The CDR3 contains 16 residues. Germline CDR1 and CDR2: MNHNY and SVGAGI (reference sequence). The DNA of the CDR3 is TGTGCCAGCAGTTACTCCCGCAGGGGCTCTGGAAACACCATATATTTT. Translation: CASSYSRRGSGNTIYF.

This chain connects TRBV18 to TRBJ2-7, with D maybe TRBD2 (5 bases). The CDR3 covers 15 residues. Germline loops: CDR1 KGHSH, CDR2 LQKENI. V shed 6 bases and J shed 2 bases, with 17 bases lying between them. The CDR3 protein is CASSSIWTETYEQYF. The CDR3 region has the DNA TGTGCCAGCTCCTCTATTTGGACTGAAACCTACGAGCAGTACTTC.

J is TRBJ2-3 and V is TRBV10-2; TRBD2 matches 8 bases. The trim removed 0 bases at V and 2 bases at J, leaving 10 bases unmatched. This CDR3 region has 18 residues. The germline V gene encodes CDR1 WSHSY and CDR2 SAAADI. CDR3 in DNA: TGCGCCAGCAGTGAGTCGAGGCTGACGGGAGGGCCCACAGATACGCAGTATTTT. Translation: CASSESRLTGGPTDTQYF.